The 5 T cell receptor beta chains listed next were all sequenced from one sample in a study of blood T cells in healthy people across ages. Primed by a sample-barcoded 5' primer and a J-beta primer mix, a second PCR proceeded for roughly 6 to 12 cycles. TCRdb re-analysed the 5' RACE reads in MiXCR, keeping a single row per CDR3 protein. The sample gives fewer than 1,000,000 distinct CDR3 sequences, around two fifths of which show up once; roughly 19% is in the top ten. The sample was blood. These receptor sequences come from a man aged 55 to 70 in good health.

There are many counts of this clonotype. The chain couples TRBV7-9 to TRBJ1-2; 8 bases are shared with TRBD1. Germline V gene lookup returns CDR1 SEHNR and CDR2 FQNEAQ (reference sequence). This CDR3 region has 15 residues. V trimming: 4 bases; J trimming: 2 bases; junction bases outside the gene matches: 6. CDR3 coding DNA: TGTGCCAGCAGCTCGTACAGGGGGGCGAACTATGGCTACACCTTC. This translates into CASSSYRGANYGYTF. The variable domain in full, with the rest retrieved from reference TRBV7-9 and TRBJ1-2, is DTGVSQNPRHKITKRGQNVTFRCDPISEHNRLYWYRQTLGQGPEFLTYFQNEAQLEKSRLLSDRFSAERPKGSFSTLEIQRTEQGDSAMYLCASSSYRGANYGYTFGSGTRLTVV.

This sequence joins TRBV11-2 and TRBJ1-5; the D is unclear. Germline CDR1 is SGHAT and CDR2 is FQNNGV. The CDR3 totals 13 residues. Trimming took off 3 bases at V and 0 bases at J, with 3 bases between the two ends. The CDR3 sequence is CASSFHSNQPQHF. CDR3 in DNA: TGTGCCAGCAGCTTTCATAGCAATCAGCCCCAGCATTTT. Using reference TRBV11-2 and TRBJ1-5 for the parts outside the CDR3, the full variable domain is EAGVAQSPRYKIIEKRQSVAFWCNPISGHATLYWYQQILGQGPKLLIQFQNNGVVDDSQLPKDRFSAERLKGVDSTLKIQPAKLEDSAVYLCASSFHSNQPQHFGDGTRLSIL.

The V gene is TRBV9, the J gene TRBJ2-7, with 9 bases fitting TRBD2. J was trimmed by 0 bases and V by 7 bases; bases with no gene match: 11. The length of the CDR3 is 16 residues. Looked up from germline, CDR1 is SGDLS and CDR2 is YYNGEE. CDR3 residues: CASARGAGGSSYEQYF. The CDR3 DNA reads TGTGCCAGCGCGAGGGGAGCGGGGGGAAGCTCCTACGAGCAGTACTTC.

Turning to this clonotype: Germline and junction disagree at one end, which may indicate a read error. The CDR3 region is CASSQAISGVPYNKQFF. CDR3 in DNA: TGCGCCAGCAGCCAGGCCATTAGCGGGGTTCCCTACAATAAGCAGTTCTTC. This chain uses TRBV4-1 with TRBJ2-1, with 8 bases fitting TRBD2. Germline assignment: CDR1 MGHRA and CDR2 YSYEKL. The length of the CDR3 is 17 residues.

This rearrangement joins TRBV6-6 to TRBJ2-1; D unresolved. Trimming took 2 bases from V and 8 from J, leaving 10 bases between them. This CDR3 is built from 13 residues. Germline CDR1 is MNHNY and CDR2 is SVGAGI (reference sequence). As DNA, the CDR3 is TGTGCCAGCAGTTACCCGGAAAAGGATGAGCAGTTCTTC. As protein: CASSYPEKDEQFF.